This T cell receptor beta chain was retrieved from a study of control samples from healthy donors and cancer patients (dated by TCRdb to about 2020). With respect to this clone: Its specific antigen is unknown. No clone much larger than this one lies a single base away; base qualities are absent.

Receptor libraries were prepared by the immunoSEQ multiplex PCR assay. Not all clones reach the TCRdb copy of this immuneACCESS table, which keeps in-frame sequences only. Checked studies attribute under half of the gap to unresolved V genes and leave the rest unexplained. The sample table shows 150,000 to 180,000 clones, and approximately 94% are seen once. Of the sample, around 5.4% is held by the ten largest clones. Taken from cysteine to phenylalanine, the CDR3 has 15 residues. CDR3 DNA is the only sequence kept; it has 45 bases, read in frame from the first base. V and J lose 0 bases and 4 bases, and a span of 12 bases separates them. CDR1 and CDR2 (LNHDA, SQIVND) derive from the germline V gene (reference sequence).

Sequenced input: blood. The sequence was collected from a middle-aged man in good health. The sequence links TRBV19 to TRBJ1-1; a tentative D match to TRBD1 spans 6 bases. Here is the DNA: TGTGCCAGTAGTATAGATGGGGGGGCTGTCACTGAAGCTTTCTTT. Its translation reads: CASSIDGGAVTEAFF.